The sequence of this TCR beta chain was determined in a study of T cells in Graves' hyperthyroidism and ophthalmopathy. Regarding the study as a whole: Most expanded thyroid clonotypes above 0.001 recurred in blood.

The authors deemed Graves' hyperthyroidism stable absent ophthalmopathy progression within 18 months. Newly diagnosed hyperthyroidism patients aged 18 to 65 years had disease lasting under 2 months. RNA transcripts provided the source from which TCR beta CDR3 regions were amplified. The HTBI primer set served for first-round RT-PCR of the TCR CDR3. TCRdb analysed the multiplex PCR reads with MiXCR anew, one entry per CDR3 protein. The sample includes around 580,000 distinct CDR3 sequences, under 60% seen only once; the top ten take about 8.3%. A note on this clonotype: Its matching antigen is unknown.

V was clipped by 2 bases and J by 7 bases, with 27 bases between them. The CDR3 runs to 20 residues. Germline V gives CDR1 SGHTA, CDR2 FQGTGA. Sequenced: peripheral blood or thyroid tissue (not recorded which). The receptor was derived from a woman aged 18-35 years with Graves' hyperthyroidism. This chain uses TRBV7-3 with TRBJ1-6; possible D gene TRBD1, 6 bases. The CDR3, as DNA: TGTGCCAGCAGCTTAGGGGGCACTGACTATAAGTTGGGCGGCAATTCACCCCTCCACTTT. It yields the protein CASSLGGTDYKLGGNSPLHF.